The 5 T cell receptor beta chains reported below all come from one sample, sequenced in a study of blood T cell repertoires in COVID-19. Sequencing was performed with immunoSEQ multiplex PCR; in TCRdb, only in-frame clones are kept and a portion is missing. The table shows roughly 280,000 clones, with less than 90% occurring only once. The sequencing sample was made of peripheral blood. The receptors stem from a man in his 60s with acute or convalescent COVID-19.

This clone showed up just once. The chain recombines TRBV11-3 with TRBJ2-2, with D maybe TRBD2 (6 bases). The V end was cut by 5 bases, the J end by 4 bases, with 17 bases between. CDR3 length equals 16 residues. Germline V gene lookup returns CDR1 SGHNT and CDR2 YENEEA. The CDR3, as DNA: TGTGCCAGCAGCCAGGGCTTCGGACTACGCACCGGGGAGCTGTTTTTT. Its protein product is CASSQGFGLRTGELFF.

The chain combines TRBV6-5 with TRBJ1-6, with 7 bases aligning to TRBD1. Germline assignment: CDR1 MNHEY and CDR2 SVGAGI. Trimming cost V 7 bases and J 7 bases; bases outside gene matches: 10. The CDR3 extends over 15 amino acids. CDR3 loop: CASTRDSQGNSPLHF. For the CDR3, the DNA is TGTGCCAGCACACGGGACAGTCAGGGAAATTCACCCCTCCACTTT.

The chain couples TRBV7-9 to TRBJ2-7, with a tentative D call TRBD1 (6 bases). Germline V gene lookup returns CDR1 SEHNR and CDR2 FQNEAQ (reference sequence). The CDR3 is made up of 15 amino acids. V shed 2 bases and J shed 1 base, with 12 bases lying between them. The CDR3 here is CASSLPTQGSYEQYF. The CDR3 DNA is TGTGCCAGCAGCTTACCGACGCAGGGGTCCTACGAGCAGTACTTC.

The chain employs TRBV5-6 and TRBJ1-2; TRBD1 aligns across 11 bases. This CDR3 has 15 residues. CDR1 is SGHDT and CDR2 is YYEEEE in the germline V gene. The ends lost 7 bases at V and 4 bases at J; junction bases unmatched: 9. The CDR3 is CASVAPGQGVYGYTF. CDR3 bases: TGTGCCAGCGTTGCCCCGGGACAGGGGGTCTATGGCTACACCTTC.

This clone was detected once. The CDR3 region is CASSGTGGPEAFF. CDR3 bases: TGTGCCAGTAGCGGGACAGGGGGACCTGAAGCTTTCTTT. V usage is TRBV19 and J usage is TRBJ1-1, with 11 bases matching TRBD1. CDR3 length equals 13 residues. Unmatched junction bases numbered 3, after V lost 6 bases and J lost 6 bases. Germline assignment: CDR1 LNHDA and CDR2 SQIVND (reference sequence). Full variable domain (outside the CDR3, taken from reference TRBV19 and TRBJ1-1): DGGITQSPKYLFRKEGQNVTLSCEQNLNHDAMYWYRQDPGQGLRLIYYSQIVNDFQKGDIAEGYSVSREKKESFPLTVTSAQKNPTAFYLCASSGTGGPEAFFGQGTRLTVV.